Listed below are T cell receptor beta chains from one sample, sequenced in a study of shared clonotypes between healthy human individuals. Sequencing used immunoSEQ multiplex PCR; TCRdb keeps in-frame clones, though not all of them. The table shows fewer than 500,000 clones, with approximately 79% occurring only once. Sequencing was carried out using PBMCs. All receptors derive from a woman in her 40s in good health. Some clones in this sample may be carry-over from other donors' samples. CDR3s include the opening cysteine and the closing phenylalanine or tryptophan. A D gene is named only where the DNA matches it firmly. Expanded clones get a size class; other rows say once, few or many, or leave the size out.

v_gene	abundance	j_gene	d_gene	CDR3aa	CDR3nt
TRBV15	NA	TRBJ2-5	TRBD1	CATSRGDRGETQYF	TGTGCCACCAGCAGAGGGGACAGGGGTGAGACCCAGTACTTC
TRBV23-1	NA	TRBJ1-3	NA	CASMEGVLSGNTIYF	TGCGCCAGCATGGAGGGGGTCCTCTCTGGAAACACCATATATTTT
TRBV2	NA	TRBJ2-7	TRBD2	CASSGAGRMLAGGYEQYF	TGTGCCAGCAGTGGGGCAGGGCGAATGCTAGCGGGAGGCTACGAGCAGTACTTC
TRBV4-1	NA	TRBJ2-3	NA	CASSQDPVDTQYF	TGCGCCAGCAGCCAAGATCCTGTCGATACGCAGTATTTT
TRBV9	NA	TRBJ2-1	NA	CASSVLNEQFF	TGTGCCAGCAGCGTCCTCAATGAGCAGTTCTTC
TRBV5-1	once	TRBJ2-1	TRBD2	CASTREGSYNEQFF	TGCGCCAGCACCCGGGAGGGTTCCTACAATGAGCAGTTCTTC
TRBV28	NA	TRBJ1-2	NA	CASSYIPGNYGYTF	TGTGCCAGCAGCTATATCCCAGGGAACTATGGCTACACCTTC
TRBV6-1	NA	TRBJ1-2	NA	CASSEQPSANYGYTF	TGTGCCAGCAGTGAACAACCTTCAGCTAACTATGGCTACACCTTC
TRBV7-2	NA	TRBJ1-1	TRBD1	CASSSQTGAYGAFF	TGTGCCAGCAGCTCCCAGACAGGGGCCTACGGAGCTTTCTTT
TRBV18	NA	TRBJ2-1	TRBD2	CASSWQAGEINEQFF	TGTGCCAGCTCCTGGCAAGCGGGAGAGATCAATGAGCAGTTCTTC
TRBV6-4	NA	TRBJ2-3	TRBD2	CASRRLAGVVTDTQYF	TGTGCCAGCAGAAGACTAGCGGGAGTGGTCACAGATACGCAGTATTTT
TRBV5-1	NA	TRBJ2-7	NA	CASTPAGYGEQYF	TGCGCCAGCACCCCGGCGGGTTACGGCGAGCAGTACTTC
TRBV19	NA	TRBJ1-4	NA	CASIGTAPNEKLFF	TGTGCCAGTATCGGGACGGCCCCGAATGAAAAACTGTTTTTT
TRBV7-2	NA	TRBJ1-5	TRBD1	CASSFDRVQPQHF	TGTGCCAGCAGCTTCGACAGGGTTCAGCCCCAGCATTTT
TRBV6-1	NA	TRBJ2-4	NA	CASSERVAKNIQYF	TGTGCCAGCAGTGAGAGGGTAGCCAAAAACATTCAGTACTTC
TRBV4-3	NA	TRBJ2-7	NA	CASSQEHGYEQYF	TGCGCCAGCAGCCAAGAACATGGATACGAGCAGTACTTC
TRBV10-3	NA	TRBJ2-7	TRBD2	CASEDSGIYEQYF	TGTGCCTCGGAAGATAGCGGGATCTACGAGCAGTACTTC
TRBV27	NA	TRBJ2-3	TRBD2	CASSLTLAGGTDTQYF	TGTGCCAGCAGTTTAACTCTAGCGGGAGGTACAGATACGCAGTATTTT
TRBV4-1	once	TRBJ1-2	NA	CASSQDPVSSKGGSGYTF	TGCGCCAGCAGCCAAGACCCTGTAAGTTCTAAGGGTGGTTCGGGCTACACCTTC
TRBV7-9	NA	TRBJ1-2	TRBD1	CASSFGTGGYENYGYTF	TGTGCCAGCAGCTTTGGGACAGGGGGCTACGAGAACTATGGCTACACCTTC